The rows below give T cell receptor beta chains drawn from one sample of a study of blood T cell repertoires in COVID-19. Profiling relied on immunoSEQ multiplex PCR, and the TCRdb table lists in-frame clones only, not all of them. The sample has about 520,000 clones, approximately 85% seen once. Sequencing was performed on peripheral blood. These receptors all come from a human donor in a cohort sampled during active COVID-19. Each CDR3 is given without its conserved first and last residue. Fields, in order: J gene, V gene, CDR3 protein.

TRBJ2-5 | TRBV30 | AWSEQQETQY
TRBJ2-1 | TRBV5-1 | ASSLRLAGVNEQF
TRBJ2-7 | TRBV5-1 | ASSIPEGEQY
TRBJ1-1 | TRBV7-9 | ASSQDREGEAF
TRBJ2-7 | TRBV21-1 | ASNPPPAGYYEQY
TRBJ1-6 | TRBV12-3/TRBV12-4 | ASRGGANSPLH
TRBJ1-1 | TRBV6-5 | ASRPTGGGGTEAF
TRBJ1-2 | TRBV15 | ATSRDRGGDGYT
TRBJ2-3 | TRBV6-1 | ASSVVDSGSFEDTQY
TRBJ2-1 | TRBV7-7 | ASSLTGVSIHEQF
TRBJ2-7 | TRBV7-2 | ASSLVGGRSGYEQY
TRBJ2-3 | TRBV7-3 | ASSSMGLAGTTDTQY
TRBJ1-3 | TRBV2 | ASSDSFSGNTIY
TRBJ2-5 | TRBV10-3 | AISEATGTGEETQY
TRBJ1-1 | TRBV28 | ASSPRTGKNTEAF
TRBJ1-4 | TRBV11-2 | ASSLVLLRRRTNEKLF
TRBJ1-2 | TRBV6-5 | ASTPRGFSGYGYT
TRBJ2-7 | TRBV28 | ASQRGGRTYEQY
TRBJ1-2 | TRBV5-5 | ASRGGPNYGYT
TRBJ2-3 | TRBV10-3 | AISPTSGSTDTQY
TRBJ2-7 | TRBV12-3/TRBV12-4 | ASSLVQGNEQY
TRBJ2-1 | TRBV30 | AWSGDRYNEQF
TRBJ2-3 | TRBV11-3 | ASSLGESTDTQY
TRBJ2-2 | TRBV9 | ASSVTSGSPIAGELF
TRBJ2-5 | TRBV11-2 | ASSFWRDRGQGETQY
TRBJ1-2 | TRBV2 | ASSAGTAYGYT
TRBJ1-6 | TRBV9 | ASSVGRSGGQDGSPLH
TRBJ1-2 | TRBV19 | ASRMGGSYGYT
TRBJ2-7 | TRBV19 | ASSFSGRTSYEQY